This TCR beta chain was recorded in a study of cytomegalovirus exposure and HLA in healthy donors. Whole-study results and caveats: For cytomegalovirus status, the classifier reportedly gave diagnoses with high specificity and sensitivity.

The study ran its PCR with 60 Vbeta and 13 Jbeta primers. Repertoires were generated with immunoSEQ multiplex PCR, while TCRdb's copy carries only in-frame clones and drops some. The sample carries roughly 81,000 clones, around four fifths recorded once. Germline lookup yields CDR1 SQVTM and CDR2 ANQGSEA. With 6 bases clipped from V and 0 bases from J, the junction kept 5 bases outside the gene matches. This CDR3 has 13 amino acids. Concerning this clone itself: The antigen is unknown.

Source material: PBMCs. This sequence was found in a boy younger than 18 in good health and CMV-seronegative. The rearrangement links TRBV29-1 to TRBJ2-7, with TRBD1 identical over 7 bases. CDR3 loop: CSVKTGSSYEQYF. The DNA for the CDR3 is TGCAGCGTCAAGACAGGGAGCTCCTACGAGCAGTACTTC.